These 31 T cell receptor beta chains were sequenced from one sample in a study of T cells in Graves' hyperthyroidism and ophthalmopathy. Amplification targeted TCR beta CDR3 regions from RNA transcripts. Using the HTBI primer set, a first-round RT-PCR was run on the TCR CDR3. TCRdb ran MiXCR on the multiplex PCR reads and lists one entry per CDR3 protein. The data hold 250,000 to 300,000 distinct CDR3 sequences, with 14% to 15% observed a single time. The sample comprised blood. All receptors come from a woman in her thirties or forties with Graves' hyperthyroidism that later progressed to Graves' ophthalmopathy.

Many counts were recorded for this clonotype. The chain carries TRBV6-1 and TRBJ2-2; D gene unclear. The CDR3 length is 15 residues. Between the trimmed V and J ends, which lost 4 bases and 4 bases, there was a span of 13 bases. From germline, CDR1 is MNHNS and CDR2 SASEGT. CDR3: CASSVYPATTGELFF. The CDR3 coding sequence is TGTGCCAGCAGTGTATATCCAGCGACCACCGGGGAGCTGTTTTTT.

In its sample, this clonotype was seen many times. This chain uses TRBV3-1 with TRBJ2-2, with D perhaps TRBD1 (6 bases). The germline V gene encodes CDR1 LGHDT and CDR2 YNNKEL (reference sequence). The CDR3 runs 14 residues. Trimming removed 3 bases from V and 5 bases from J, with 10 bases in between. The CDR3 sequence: CASSQPTGTGELFF. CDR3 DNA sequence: TGTGCCAGCAGCCAGCCCACAGGGACCGGGGAGCTGTTTTTT.

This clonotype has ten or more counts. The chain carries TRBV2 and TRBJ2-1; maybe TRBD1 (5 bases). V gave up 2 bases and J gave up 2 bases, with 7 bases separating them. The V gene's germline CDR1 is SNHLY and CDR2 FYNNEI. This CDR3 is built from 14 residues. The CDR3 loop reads CASSELQAYNEQFF. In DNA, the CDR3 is TGTGCCAGCAGTGAATTACAGGCCTACAATGAGCAGTTCTTC.

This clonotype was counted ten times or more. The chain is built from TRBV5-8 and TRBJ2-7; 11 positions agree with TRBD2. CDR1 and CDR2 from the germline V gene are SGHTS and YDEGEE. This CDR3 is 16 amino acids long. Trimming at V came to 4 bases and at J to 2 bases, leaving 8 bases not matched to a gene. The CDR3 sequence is CASSGLGLAEPYEQYF. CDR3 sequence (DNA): TGTGCCAGCAGCGGGCTGGGACTAGCGGAGCCCTACGAGCAGTACTTC.

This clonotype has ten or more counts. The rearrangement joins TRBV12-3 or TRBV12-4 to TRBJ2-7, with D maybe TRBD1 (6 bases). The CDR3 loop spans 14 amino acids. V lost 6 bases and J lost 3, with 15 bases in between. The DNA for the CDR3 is TGTGCCAGCAGGGTTTCCCCCAGGGGCTACGAGCAGTACTTC. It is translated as CASRVSPRGYEQYF.

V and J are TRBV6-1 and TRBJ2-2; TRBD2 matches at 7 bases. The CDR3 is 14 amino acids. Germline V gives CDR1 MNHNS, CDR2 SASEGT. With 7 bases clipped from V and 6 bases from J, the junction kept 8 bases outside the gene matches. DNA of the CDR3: TGTGCCAGCAAGGTGGGGGGGTCGTCCGGGGAGCTGTTTTTT. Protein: CASKVGGSSGELFF.

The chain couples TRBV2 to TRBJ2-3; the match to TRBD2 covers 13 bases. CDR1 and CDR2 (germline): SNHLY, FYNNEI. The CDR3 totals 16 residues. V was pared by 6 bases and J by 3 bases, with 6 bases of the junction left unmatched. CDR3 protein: CASRVGLAGTTDTQYF. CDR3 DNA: TGTGCCAGCAGGGTGGGACTAGCGGGAACGACAGATACGCAGTATTTT.

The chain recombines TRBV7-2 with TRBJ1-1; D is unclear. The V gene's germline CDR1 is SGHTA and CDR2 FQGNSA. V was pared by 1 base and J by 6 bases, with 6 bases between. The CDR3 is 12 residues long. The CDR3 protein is CASSLDSSEAFF. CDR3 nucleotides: TGTGCCAGCAGCTTAGACAGCTCTGAAGCTTTCTTT.

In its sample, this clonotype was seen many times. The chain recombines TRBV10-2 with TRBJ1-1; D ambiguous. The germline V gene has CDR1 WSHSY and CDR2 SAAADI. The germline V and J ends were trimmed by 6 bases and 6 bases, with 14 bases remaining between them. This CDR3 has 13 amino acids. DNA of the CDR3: TGCGCCAGCAGCGCCCCCGGGGATCCTGAAGCTTTCTTT. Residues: CASSAPGDPEAFF.

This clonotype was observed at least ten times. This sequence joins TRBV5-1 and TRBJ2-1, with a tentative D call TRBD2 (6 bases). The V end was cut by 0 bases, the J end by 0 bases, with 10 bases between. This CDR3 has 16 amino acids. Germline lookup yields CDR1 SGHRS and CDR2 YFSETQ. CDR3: CASSLGGTSSYNEQFF. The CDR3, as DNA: TGCGCCAGCAGCTTGGGGGGGACTTCCTCCTACAATGAGCAGTTCTTC. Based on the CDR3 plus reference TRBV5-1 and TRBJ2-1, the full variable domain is KAGVTQTPRYLIKTRGQQVTLSCSPISGHRSVSWYQQTPGQGLQFLFEYFSETQRNKGNFPGRFSGRQFSNSRSEMNVSTLELGDSALYLCASSLGGTSSYNEQFFGPGTRLTVL.

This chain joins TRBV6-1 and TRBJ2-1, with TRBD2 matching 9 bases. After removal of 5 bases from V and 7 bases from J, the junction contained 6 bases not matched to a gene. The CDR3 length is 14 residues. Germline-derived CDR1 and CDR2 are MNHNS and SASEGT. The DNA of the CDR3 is TGTGCCAGCAGTCTAGCGGGGTGTGGGAATGAGCAGTTCTTC. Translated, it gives CASSLAGCGNEQFF.

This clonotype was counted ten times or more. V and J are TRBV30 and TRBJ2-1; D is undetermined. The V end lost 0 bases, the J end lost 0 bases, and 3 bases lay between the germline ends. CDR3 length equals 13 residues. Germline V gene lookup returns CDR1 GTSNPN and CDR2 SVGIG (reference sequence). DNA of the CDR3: TGTGCCTGGAGTGTCCTCTCCTACAATGAGCAGTTCTTC. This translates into CAWSVLSYNEQFF.

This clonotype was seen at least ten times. CDR3 DNA sequence: TGTGCCAGCAGCCACAGGGCTAACTATGGCTACACCTTC. This sequence encodes CASSHRANYGYTF. The rearrangement joins TRBV12-3 or TRBV12-4 to TRBJ1-2; D might be TRBD1 (6 bases). V lost 6 bases to trimming and J lost 0 bases, with 8 bases between them. The CDR3 runs 13 residues.

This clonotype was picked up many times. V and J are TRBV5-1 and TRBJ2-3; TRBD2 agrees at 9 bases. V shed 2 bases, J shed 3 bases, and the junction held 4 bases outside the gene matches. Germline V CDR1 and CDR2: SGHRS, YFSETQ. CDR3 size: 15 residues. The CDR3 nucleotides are TGCGCCAGCAGCTTCGGGACTAGCCGAACAGATACGCAGTATTTT. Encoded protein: CASSFGTSRTDTQYF. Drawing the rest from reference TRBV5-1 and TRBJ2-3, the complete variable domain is KAGVTQTPRYLIKTRGQQVTLSCSPISGHRSVSWYQQTPGQGLQFLFEYFSETQRNKGNFPGRFSGRQFSNSRSEMNVSTLELGDSALYLCASSFGTSRTDTQYFGPGTRLTVL.

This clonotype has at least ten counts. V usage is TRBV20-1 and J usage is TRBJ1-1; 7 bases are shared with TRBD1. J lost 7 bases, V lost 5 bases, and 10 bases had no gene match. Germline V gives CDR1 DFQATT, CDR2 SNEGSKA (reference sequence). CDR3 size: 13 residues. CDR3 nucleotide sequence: TGCAGTGCTGGCCGGGACAGCGCCTTTGAAGCTTTCTTT. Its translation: CSAGRDSAFEAFF.

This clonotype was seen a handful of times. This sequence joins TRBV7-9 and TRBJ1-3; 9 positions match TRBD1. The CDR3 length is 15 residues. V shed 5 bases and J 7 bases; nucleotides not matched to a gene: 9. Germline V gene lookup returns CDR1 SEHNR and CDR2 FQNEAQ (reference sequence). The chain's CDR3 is CASSPTGGQGNTIYF. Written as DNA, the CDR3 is TGTGCCAGCAGCCCCACCGGTGGACAGGGGAACACCATATATTTT.

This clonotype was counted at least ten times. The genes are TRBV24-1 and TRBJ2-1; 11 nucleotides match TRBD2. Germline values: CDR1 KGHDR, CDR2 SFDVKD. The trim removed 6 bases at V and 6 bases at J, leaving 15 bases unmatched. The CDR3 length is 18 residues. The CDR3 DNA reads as TGTGCCACCAGTCCCCGGCCTCTAGCGGGAGGCCCCTCCAATGAGCAGTTCTTC. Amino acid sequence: CATSPRPLAGGPSNEQFF.

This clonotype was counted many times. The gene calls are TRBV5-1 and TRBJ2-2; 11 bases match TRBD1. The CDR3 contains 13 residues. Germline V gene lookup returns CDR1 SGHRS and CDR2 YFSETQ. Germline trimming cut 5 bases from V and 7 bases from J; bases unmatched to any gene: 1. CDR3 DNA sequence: TGCGCCAGCAGGGGACAGGGGGACGGGGAGCTGTTTTTT. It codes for CASRGQGDGELFF. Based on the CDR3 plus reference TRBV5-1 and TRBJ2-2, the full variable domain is KAGVTQTPRYLIKTRGQQVTLSCSPISGHRSVSWYQQTPGQGLQFLFEYFSETQRNKGNFPGRFSGRQFSNSRSEMNVSTLELGDSALYLCASRGQGDGELFFGEGSRLTVL.

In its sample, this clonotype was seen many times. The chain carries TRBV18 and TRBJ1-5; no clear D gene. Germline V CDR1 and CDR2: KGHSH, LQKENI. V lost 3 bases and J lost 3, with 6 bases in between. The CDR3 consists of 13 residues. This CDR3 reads CASSPSNNQPQHF. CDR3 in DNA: TGTGCCAGCTCACCCAGTAACAATCAGCCCCAGCATTTT.

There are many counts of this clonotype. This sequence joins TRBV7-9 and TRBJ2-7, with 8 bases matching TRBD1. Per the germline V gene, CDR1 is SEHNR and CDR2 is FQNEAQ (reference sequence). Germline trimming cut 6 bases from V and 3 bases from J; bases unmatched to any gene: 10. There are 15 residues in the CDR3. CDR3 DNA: TGTGCCAGCAGTCTAGGGACAGGCCCATTCTACGAGCAGTACTTC. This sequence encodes CASSLGTGPFYEQYF. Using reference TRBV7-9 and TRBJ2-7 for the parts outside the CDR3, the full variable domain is DTGVSQNPRHKITKRGQNVTFRCDPISEHNRLYWYRQTLGQGPEFLTYFQNEAQLEKSRLLSDRFSAERPKGSFSTLEIQRTEQGDSAMYLCASSLGTGPFYEQYFGPGTRLTVT.

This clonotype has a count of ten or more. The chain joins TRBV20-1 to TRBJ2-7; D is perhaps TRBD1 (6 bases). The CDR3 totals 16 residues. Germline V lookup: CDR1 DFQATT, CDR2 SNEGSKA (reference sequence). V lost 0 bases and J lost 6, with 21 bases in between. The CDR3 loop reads CSARDLQDSTDLEQYF. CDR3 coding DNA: TGCAGTGCTAGAGACCTTCAGGACAGTACCGACCTCGAGCAGTACTTC.

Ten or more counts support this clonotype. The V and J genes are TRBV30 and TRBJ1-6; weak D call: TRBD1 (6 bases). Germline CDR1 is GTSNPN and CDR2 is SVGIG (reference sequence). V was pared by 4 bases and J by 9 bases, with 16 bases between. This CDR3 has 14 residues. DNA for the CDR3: TGTGCCTGGACCTTAGGGGGGTTGGGTTCACCCCTCCACTTT. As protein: CAWTLGGLGSPLHF.

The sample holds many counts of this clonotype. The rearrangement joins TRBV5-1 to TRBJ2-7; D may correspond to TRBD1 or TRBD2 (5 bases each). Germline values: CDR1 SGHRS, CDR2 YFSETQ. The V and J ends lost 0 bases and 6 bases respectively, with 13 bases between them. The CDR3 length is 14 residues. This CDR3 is CASSLDGTPGEQYF. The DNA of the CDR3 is TGCGCCAGCAGCTTGGACGGGACCCCTGGCGAGCAGTACTTC.

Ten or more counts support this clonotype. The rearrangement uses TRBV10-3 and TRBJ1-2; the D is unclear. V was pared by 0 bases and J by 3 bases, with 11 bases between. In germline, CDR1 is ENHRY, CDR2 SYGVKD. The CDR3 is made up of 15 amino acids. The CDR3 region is CAISESPGLDYGYTF. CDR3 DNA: TGTGCCATCAGTGAGTCCCCGGGATTGGACTATGGCTACACCTTC.

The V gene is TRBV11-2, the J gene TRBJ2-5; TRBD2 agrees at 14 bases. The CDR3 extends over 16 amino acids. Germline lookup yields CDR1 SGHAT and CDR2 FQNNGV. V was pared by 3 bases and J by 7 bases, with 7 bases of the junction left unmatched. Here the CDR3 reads CASSFGTSGGSWTQYF. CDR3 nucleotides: TGTGCCAGCAGCTTTGGGACTAGCGGGGGCAGCTGGACCCAGTACTTC.

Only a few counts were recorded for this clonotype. CDR3 loop: CASSQSGLFTDTQYF. The CDR3 bases are TGTGCCAGCAGCCAGAGCGGGCTCTTCACAGATACGCAGTATTTT. The rearrangement links TRBV9 to TRBJ2-3; possible D gene TRBD2, 6 bases. The germline V gene has CDR1 SGDLS and CDR2 YYNGEE. The CDR3 has 15 residues. V was trimmed by 4 bases and J by 2 bases, leaving 14 bases between them.

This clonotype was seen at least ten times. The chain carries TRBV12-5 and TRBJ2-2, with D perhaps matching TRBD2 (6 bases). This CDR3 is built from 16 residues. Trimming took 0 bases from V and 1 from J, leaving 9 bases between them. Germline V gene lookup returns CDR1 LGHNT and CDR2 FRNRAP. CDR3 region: CASGLVWRGNTGELFF. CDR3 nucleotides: TGTGCTAGTGGTTTGGTTTGGAGGGGGAACACCGGGGAGCTGTTTTTT.

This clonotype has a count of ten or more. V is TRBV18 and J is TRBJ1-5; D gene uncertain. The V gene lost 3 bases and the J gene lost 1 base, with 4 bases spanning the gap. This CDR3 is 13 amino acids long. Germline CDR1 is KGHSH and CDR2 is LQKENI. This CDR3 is CASSPSSNQPQHF. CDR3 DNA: TGTGCCAGCTCACCTAGCAGCAATCAGCCCCAGCATTTT.

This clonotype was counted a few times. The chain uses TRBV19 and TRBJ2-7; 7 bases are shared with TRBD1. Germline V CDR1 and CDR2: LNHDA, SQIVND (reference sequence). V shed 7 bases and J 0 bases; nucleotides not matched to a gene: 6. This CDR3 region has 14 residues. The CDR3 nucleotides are TGTGCCAGTAAGAGGGGACAGAGCTCCTACGAGCAGTACTTC. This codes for CASKRGQSSYEQYF.

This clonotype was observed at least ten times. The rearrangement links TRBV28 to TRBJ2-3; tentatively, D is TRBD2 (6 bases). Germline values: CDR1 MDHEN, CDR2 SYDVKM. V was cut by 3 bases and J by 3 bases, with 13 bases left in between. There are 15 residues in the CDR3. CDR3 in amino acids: CASSFRDSRTDTQYF. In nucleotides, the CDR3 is TGTGCCAGCAGTTTTCGGGACTCTCGGACAGATACGCAGTATTTT.

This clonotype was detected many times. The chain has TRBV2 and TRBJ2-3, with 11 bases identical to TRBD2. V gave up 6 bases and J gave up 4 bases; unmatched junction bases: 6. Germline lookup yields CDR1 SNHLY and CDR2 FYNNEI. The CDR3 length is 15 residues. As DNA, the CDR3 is TGTGCCAGCAGGCTACTAGCGGGAGTTTCAGATACGCAGTATTTT. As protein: CASRLLAGVSDTQYF.